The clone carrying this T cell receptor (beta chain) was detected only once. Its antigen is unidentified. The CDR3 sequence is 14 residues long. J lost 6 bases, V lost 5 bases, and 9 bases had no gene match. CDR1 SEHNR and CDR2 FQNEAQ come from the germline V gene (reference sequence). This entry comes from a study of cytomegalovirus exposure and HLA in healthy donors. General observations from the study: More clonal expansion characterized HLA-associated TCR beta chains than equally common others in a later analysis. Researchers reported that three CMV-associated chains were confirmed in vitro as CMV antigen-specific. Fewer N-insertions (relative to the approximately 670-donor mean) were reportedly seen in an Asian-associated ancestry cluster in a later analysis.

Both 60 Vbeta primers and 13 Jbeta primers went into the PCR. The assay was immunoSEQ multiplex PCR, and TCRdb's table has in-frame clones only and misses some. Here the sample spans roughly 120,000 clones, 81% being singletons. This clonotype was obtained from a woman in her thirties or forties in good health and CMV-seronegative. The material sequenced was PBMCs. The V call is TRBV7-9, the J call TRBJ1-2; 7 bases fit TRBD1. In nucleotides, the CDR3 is TGTGCCAGCAGCCTTAGCGGACAGGCGGATGGCTACACCTTC. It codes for CASSLSGQADGYTF.